This is a list of T cell receptor beta chains from one sample in a study of STAT5B mutations in CD4+ large granular lymphocyte leukemia. TCRdb's table, derived via immunoSEQ multiplex PCR, lists solely in-frame clones and lacks some. In the table there are over 25,000 clones, about 85% of which are singletons. The sample was CD4+ T cells from blood buffy coats. Receptor source: a human donor in good health. Both conserved end residues are part of each CDR3. Each record gives: clone size, D gene, J gene, V gene, CDR3 protein, CDR3 DNA. The D gene is left open where the match is weak. Size is stated for part of the rows, as once, few or many counts, or as a class when the clone is expanded.

abundance: -
d_gene: -
j_gene: TRBJ2-7
v_gene: TRBV7-9
CDR3aa: CASRTGEYSYEQYF
CDR3nt: TGTGCCAGCAGGACAGGTGAATACTCCTACGAGCAGTACTTC

abundance: -
d_gene: -
j_gene: TRBJ1-5
v_gene: TRBV18
CDR3aa: CASSPPPGGNQPQHF
CDR3nt: TGTGCCAGCTCACCACCCCCTGGTGGCAATCAGCCCCAGCATTTT

abundance: -
d_gene: -
j_gene: TRBJ2-5
v_gene: TRBV25-1
CDR3aa: CASSQAPGGTQYF
CDR3nt: TGTGCCAGCAGCCAAGCCCCAGGCGGGACCCAGTACTTC

abundance: -
d_gene: -
j_gene: TRBJ2-7
v_gene: TRBV9
CDR3aa: CASSPQANYEQYF
CDR3nt: TGTGCCAGCAGCCCCCAGGCCAACTACGAGCAGTACTTC

abundance: few
d_gene: -
j_gene: TRBJ1-5
v_gene: TRBV5-8
CDR3aa: CASSFSSDQPQHF
CDR3nt: TGTGCCAGCAGCTTCAGTTCCGATCAGCCCCAGCATTTT

abundance: once
d_gene: TRBD1
j_gene: TRBJ1-1
v_gene: TRBV5-6
CDR3aa: CASSAYGQGYTEAFF
CDR3nt: TGTGCCAGCAGCGCCTATGGACAGGGCTACACTGAAGCTTTCTTT

abundance: -
d_gene: -
j_gene: TRBJ1-2
v_gene: TRBV7-9
CDR3aa: CASSEKTPGAINYGYTF
CDR3nt: TGTGCCAGCAGCGAAAAAACCCCAGGGGCTATTAACTATGGCTACACCTTC

abundance: -
d_gene: -
j_gene: TRBJ1-2
v_gene: TRBV6-1
CDR3aa: CASSADSGRGYTF
CDR3nt: TGTGCCAGCAGTGCGGACAGTGGTCGGGGCTACACCTTC

abundance: -
d_gene: -
j_gene: TRBJ2-1
v_gene: TRBV7-2
CDR3aa: CASSLGVATYNEQFF
CDR3nt: TGTGCCAGCAGCTTGGGGGTAGCCACGTACAATGAGCAGTTCTTC

abundance: -
d_gene: -
j_gene: TRBJ2-7
v_gene: TRBV7-6
CDR3aa: CASSLGQIAYEQYF
CDR3nt: TGTGCCAGCAGCCTCGGGCAGATCGCCTACGAGCAGTACTTC

abundance: -
d_gene: -
j_gene: TRBJ2-7
v_gene: TRBV19
CDR3aa: CASSGAGWYEQYF
CDR3nt: TGTGCCAGTTCCGGGGCAGGATGGTACGAGCAGTACTTC